One sample yielded the 17 T cell receptor beta chains listed below, sequenced in a study of T cell responses to AZD1222 COVID-19 vaccine. The data were produced by immunoSEQ multiplex PCR, yet TCRdb's version contains in-frame clones alone and is incomplete. The data contain 75,000 to 100,000 clones, 80% to 90% of them singletons. The sample consisted of peripheral blood, taken on day 0 of AZD1222 vaccination. Every receptor here comes from an adult in good health.

The chain has TRBV5-1 and TRBJ2-5; a weak D match, TRBD1 (6 bases). The CDR3 consists of 16 residues. Germline loops: CDR1 SGHRS, CDR2 YFSETQ. Between the trimmed V and J ends, which lost 4 bases and 2 bases, there was a span of 18 bases. The CDR3 DNA reads as TGCGCCAGCAGCCGCCAGGGGAACACGATTCAAGAGACCCAGTACTTC. It yields the protein CASSRQGNTIQETQYF.

Comment on this clone: Additional DNA sequences in this sample encode the identical CDR3. The chain combines TRBV27 with TRBJ1-5, with a weak D call TRBD1 (5 bases). The CDR3 is 14 amino acids. The germline V and J ends were trimmed by 2 bases and 1 base, with 6 bases remaining between them. From germline, CDR1 is MNHEY and CDR2 SMNVEV (reference sequence). The CDR3 coding sequence is TGTGCCAGCAGTTTAGGGGGAAGCAATCAGCCCCAGCATTTT. Translating gives CASSLGGSNQPQHF.

The chain recombines TRBV19 with TRBJ1-1; D is ambiguous. Trimming cost V 1 base and J 0 bases, with 9 bases left between them. The CDR3 runs to 15 residues. Per the germline V gene, CDR1 is LNHDA and CDR2 is SQIVND (reference sequence). The CDR3 region is CASSIGWQMNTEAFF. The CDR3 DNA reads as TGTGCCAGTAGTATAGGGTGGCAGATGAACACTGAAGCTTTCTTT.

The chain combines TRBV7-9 with TRBJ2-5; D is undetermined. Trimming pared 3 bases from V and 0 bases from J, leaving 8 bases between. The CDR3 runs to 14 residues. Germline V gives CDR1 SEHNR, CDR2 FQNEAQ (reference sequence). The CDR3 nucleotides read TGTGCCAGCAGCTTCGGGTCGTACCAAGAGACCCAGTACTTC. Residues: CASSFGSYQETQYF.

About this clone itself: This same CDR3 is encoded by further DNA sequences in the sample. The gene calls are TRBV27 and TRBJ2-7, with D perhaps TRBD1 (6 bases). This CDR3 has 13 amino acids. The germline V gene encodes CDR1 MNHEY and CDR2 SMNVEV (reference sequence). Trimming removed 2 bases at V and 3 bases at J, with 8 bases between. Here the CDR3 DNA reads TGTGCCAGCAGTTTAGGCAGGGGCTACGAGCAGTACTTC. Translation: CASSLGRGYEQYF.

The V call is TRBV6-5, the J call TRBJ1-2, with 10 positions matching TRBD1. V gave up 6 bases and J gave up 2 bases; unmatched junction bases: 3. This CDR3 region has 14 residues. Germline V gives CDR1 MNHEY, CDR2 SVGAGI. For the CDR3, the DNA is TGTGCCAGCAGAAGGACAGGGGGAAACTATGGCTACACCTTC. Translating gives CASRRTGGNYGYTF.

The chain couples TRBV6-5 to TRBJ1-4; 7 bases are a match to TRBD1. CDR1 MNHEY and CDR2 SVGAGI come from the germline V gene. The V and J ends lost 4 bases and 7 bases, in that order; junction bases with no gene match: 6. This CDR3 has 14 amino acids. The CDR3 is CASSSTGWSEKLFF. In nucleotides, the CDR3 is TGTGCCAGCAGTTCGACAGGGTGGAGTGAAAAACTGTTTTTT.

This chain joins TRBV30 and TRBJ1-2; TRBD1 is a possible D gene (5 bases). V dropped 2 bases and J dropped 4 bases, with 11 bases sitting between them. The V gene's germline CDR1 is GTSNPN and CDR2 SVGIG (reference sequence). This CDR3 has 13 amino acids. The CDR3 sequence is CAWSPQGPYGYTF. The CDR3 region has the DNA TGTGCCTGGAGTCCCCAGGGACCCTATGGCTACACCTTC.

In its sample, this clone was seen once. This rearrangement joins TRBV7-2 to TRBJ2-2; the D is unclear. This CDR3 is 15 amino acids long. The ends were cut back, 1 base at V and 3 bases at J, with 9 bases in the middle. CDR1 SGHTA and CDR2 FQGNSA come from the germline V gene. The CDR3 loop reads CASSLGLGYTGELFF. CDR3 DNA: TGTGCCAGCAGCTTAGGGCTAGGATACACCGGGGAGCTGTTTTTT.

The rearrangement uses TRBV2 and TRBJ2-1; D not certain. V was shortened by 1 base and J by 0 bases, with 7 bases between the two germline ends. The CDR3 sequence is 15 residues long. Germline-derived CDR1 and CDR2 are SNHLY and FYNNEI. CDR3 sequence: CASSEGPSSYNEQFF. CDR3 in DNA: TGTGCCAGCAGTGAAGGACCGAGCTCCTACAATGAGCAGTTCTTC.

This chain uses TRBV13 with TRBJ2-1, with D possibly TRBD1 on 6 matching bases. Germline V gene sequence: CDR1 PRHDT, CDR2 FYEKMQ (reference sequence). Trimming removed 5 bases from V and 2 bases from J, with 13 bases in between. This CDR3 has 15 amino acids. The CDR3 nucleotides read TGTGCCAGCAGCCCCCCCAGGGGCACCTACAATGAGCAGTTCTTC. Its protein product is CASSPPRGTYNEQFF.

The rearrangement joins TRBV6-1 to TRBJ1-3; D not resolved. The germline CDR1 and CDR2 sequences are MNHNS and SASEGT. The CDR3 runs to 18 residues. Trimming removed 4 bases at V and 2 bases at J, with 21 bases between. In DNA form, the CDR3 reads TGTGCCAGCAGTGGCCGAACCTCGACACCTGGACCTGGAAACACCATATATTTT. This encodes CASSGRTSTPGPGNTIYF.

The rearrangement uses TRBV5-6 and TRBJ2-2, with D possibly being TRBD2 (5 bases). This CDR3 has 17 amino acids. Germline-derived CDR1 and CDR2 are SGHDT and YYEEEE. V lost 0 bases, J lost 0 bases, and 12 bases lay in between. The CDR3 reads CASSLVGSASNTGELFF. The DNA of the CDR3 is TGTGCCAGCAGCTTGGTTGGGAGCGCCTCGAACACCGGGGAGCTGTTTTTT.

This sequence joins TRBV3-1 (or the pseudogene TRBV3-2) and TRBJ1-2; 9 bases fit TRBD1. CDR1 is LGHDT, CDR2 YNNKEL, per germline (reference sequence). V dropped 5 bases and J dropped 7; count of bases not matched to a gene: 5. CDR3 length: 13 amino acids. Here the CDR3 DNA reads TGTGCCAGCAGCAAGGGACAGGGAGGTGGCTACACCTTC. Translation: CASSKGQGGGYTF.

The chain employs TRBV30 and TRBJ1-2; 10 bases align to TRBD1. J lost 4 bases, V lost 2 bases, and 4 bases had no gene match. Germline V gives CDR1 GTSNPN, CDR2 SVGIG (reference sequence). The CDR3 is made up of 14 amino acids. The CDR3: CAWSPGQGGYGYTF. The CDR3 DNA reads TGTGCCTGGAGTCCAGGACAGGGGGGCTATGGCTACACCTTC.

This sequence joins TRBV2 and TRBJ1-3; D perhaps matches TRBD1 (5 bases). The CDR3 runs 15 residues. Germline V gene sequence: CDR1 SNHLY, CDR2 FYNNEI. V was pared by 3 bases and J by 7 bases, with 16 bases between. The CDR3 region has the DNA TGTGCCAGCAGTGAGCTTTTGGGGGTCCGGAACACCATATATTTT. This encodes CASSELLGVRNTIYF.

This chain connects TRBV7-9 to TRBJ2-7, with a weak D call TRBD2 (7 bases). This CDR3 is built from 17 residues. Germline CDR1 is SEHNR and CDR2 is FQNEAQ (reference sequence). Trimming stripped 0 bases from V and 4 bases from J, with 19 bases between. The CDR3 loop is CASSLAGGGTNNYEQYF. Written as DNA, the CDR3 is TGTGCCAGCAGCTTAGCAGGGGGAGGGACGAATAATTACGAGCAGTACTTC. The variable domain in full, with the rest retrieved from reference TRBV7-9 and TRBJ2-7, is DTGVSQNPRHKITKRGQNVTFRCDPISEHNRLYWYRQTLGQGPEFLTYFQNEAQLEKSRLLSDRFSAERPKGSFSTLEIQRTEQGDSAMYLCASSLAGGGTNNYEQYFGPGTRLTVT.